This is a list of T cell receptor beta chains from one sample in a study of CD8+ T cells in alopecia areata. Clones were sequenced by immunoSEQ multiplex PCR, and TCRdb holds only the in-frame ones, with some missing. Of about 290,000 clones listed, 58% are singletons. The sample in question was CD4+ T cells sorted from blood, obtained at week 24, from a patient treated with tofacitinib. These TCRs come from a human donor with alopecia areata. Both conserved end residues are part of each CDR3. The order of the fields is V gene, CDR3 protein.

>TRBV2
CASSAGVGGRVYGYTF
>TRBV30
CAWSVGRALQSPLHF
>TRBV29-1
CSVESTRGYGYTF
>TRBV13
CASSLGTQGNYGYTF
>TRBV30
CAWSDYRVENAGELFF
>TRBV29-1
CSASGTGLNEQYF
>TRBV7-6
CASSQGVRQPQHF
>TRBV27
CASSSLEISYEQYF
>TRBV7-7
CARLGHMNTEAFF
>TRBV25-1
CASSLRWPAQETQYF
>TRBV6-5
CASTVDREAYGYTF
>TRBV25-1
CASSDGGGTDTQYF
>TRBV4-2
CASSQDGNYEQYF
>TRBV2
CASRFPEGSGDSYEQYF
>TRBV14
CASSQERRDYEQYF
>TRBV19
CASGEGQPQHF
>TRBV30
CAWRGAYEQYF
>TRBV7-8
CASSFPLGPGGTKAFF
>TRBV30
CAWSWWGYTEAFF
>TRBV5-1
CASSLELAGDTDTQYF
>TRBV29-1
CSVDAAGGQFEQYF
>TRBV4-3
CASSQEPGQGADTQYF
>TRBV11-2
CASSLAPGTANTEAFF
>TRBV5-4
CASSLPLPSTDTQYF
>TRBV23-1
CATRQQGAIDYGYTF
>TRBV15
CATSREAGANMGEGQYF
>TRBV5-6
CASSLPPQEEVQYF
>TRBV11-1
CASRGWTGQETQYF
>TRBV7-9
CASRESTGGAGYTF
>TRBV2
CASMEGANSGANVLTF
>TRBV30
CAWSPTGERAFF